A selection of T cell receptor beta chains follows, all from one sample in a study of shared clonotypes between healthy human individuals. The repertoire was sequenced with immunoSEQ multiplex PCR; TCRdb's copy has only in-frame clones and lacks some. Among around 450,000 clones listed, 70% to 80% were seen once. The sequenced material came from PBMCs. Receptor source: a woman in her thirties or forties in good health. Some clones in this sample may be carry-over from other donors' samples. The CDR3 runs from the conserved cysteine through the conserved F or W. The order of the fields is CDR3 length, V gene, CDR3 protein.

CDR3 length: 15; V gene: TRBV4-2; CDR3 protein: CASSQDSLNTDTQYF
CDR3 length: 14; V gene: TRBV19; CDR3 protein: CASSIDVTRTEAFF
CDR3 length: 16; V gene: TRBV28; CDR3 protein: CASAGTGFMGNQPQHF
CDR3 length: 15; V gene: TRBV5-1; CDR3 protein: CASSLRVQSSYEQYF
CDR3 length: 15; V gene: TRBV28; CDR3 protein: CASSLITVNTGELFF
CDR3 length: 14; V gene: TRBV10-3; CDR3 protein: CAISAGTGNNEQFF
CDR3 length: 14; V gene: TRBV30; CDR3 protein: CAWSVPLSSQPQHF
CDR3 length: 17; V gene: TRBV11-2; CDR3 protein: CASSGWTSGRSSYEQYF
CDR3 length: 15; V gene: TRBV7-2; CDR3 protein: CASSLTGVSTDTQYF
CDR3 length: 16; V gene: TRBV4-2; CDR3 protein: CASSQEPGLAHYEQYF
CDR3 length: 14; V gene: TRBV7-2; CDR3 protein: CASSFASDYNEQFF
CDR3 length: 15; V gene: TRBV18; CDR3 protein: CASSPGRAGANVLTF
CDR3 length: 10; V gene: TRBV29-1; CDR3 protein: CSTDRAEAFF
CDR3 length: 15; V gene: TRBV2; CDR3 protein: CASSRTSGSRYEQYF
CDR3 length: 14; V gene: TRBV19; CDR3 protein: CASSTTSGTYEQYF
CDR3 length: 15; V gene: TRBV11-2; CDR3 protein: CASSTSGRATDTQYF
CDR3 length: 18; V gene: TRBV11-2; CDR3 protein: CASSLVQRGSFDSDTQYF
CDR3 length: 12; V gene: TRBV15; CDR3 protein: CATSVRSAEQFF
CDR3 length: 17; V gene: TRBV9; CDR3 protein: CASSVGDRAATNEKLFF
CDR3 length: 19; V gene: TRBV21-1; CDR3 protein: CASSKGGTGVVLGQETQYF
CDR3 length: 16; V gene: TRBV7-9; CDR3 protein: CASSPRTSGTPYEQYF
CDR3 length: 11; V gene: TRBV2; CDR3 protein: CASSEGTPQYF
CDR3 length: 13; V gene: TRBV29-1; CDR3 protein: CSAKPRVGGEQFF
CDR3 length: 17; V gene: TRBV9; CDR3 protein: CASKDKQGTSSYNEQFF
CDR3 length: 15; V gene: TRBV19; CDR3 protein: CASSILTEFNYGYTF
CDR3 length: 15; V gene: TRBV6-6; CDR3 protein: CASSYGGPSITEAFF
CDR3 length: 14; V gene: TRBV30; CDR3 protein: CAWRETGGAGGYTF
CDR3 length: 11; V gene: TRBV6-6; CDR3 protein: CASSYGIEQYF
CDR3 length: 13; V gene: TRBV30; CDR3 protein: CAWTKAYPYEQYF
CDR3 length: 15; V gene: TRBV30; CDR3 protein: CAWTQGATSYNEQFF
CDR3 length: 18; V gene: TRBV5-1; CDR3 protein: CASSLPRTGTGGRETQYF
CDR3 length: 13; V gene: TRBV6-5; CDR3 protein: CASRRGADYGYTF
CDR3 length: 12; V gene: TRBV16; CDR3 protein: CASSQSGYEQYF
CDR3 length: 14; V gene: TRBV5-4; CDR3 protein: CASSFPRSGDTQYF
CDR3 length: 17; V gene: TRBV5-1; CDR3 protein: CASSPTIAGGFYNEQFF
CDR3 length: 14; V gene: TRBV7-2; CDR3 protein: CASSQLRGYNEQFF
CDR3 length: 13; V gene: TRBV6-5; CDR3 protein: CASSPGTGSSQYF
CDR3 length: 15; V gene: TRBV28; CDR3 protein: CASLGQGAGNEKLFF
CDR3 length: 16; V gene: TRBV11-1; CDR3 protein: CASSPELAGVGNEQFF